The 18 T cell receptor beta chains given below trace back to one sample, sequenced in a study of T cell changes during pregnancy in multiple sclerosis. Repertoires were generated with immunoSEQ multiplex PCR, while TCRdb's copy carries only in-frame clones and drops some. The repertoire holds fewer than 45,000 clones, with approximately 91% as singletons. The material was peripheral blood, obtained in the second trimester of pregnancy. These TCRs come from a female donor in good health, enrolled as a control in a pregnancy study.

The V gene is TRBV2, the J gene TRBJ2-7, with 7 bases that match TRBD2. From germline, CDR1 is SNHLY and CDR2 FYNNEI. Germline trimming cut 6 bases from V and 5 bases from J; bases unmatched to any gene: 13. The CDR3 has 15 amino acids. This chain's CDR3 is CASSQGRAVGHEQYF. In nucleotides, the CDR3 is TGTGCCAGCAGCCAAGGGAGGGCAGTAGGGCACGAGCAGTACTTC. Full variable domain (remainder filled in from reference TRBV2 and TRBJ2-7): EPEVTQTPSHQVTQMGQEVILRCVPISNHLYFYWYRQILGQKVEFLVSFYNNEISEKSEIFDDQFSVERPDGSNFTLKIRSTKLEDSAMYFCASSQGRAVGHEQYFGPGTRLTVT.

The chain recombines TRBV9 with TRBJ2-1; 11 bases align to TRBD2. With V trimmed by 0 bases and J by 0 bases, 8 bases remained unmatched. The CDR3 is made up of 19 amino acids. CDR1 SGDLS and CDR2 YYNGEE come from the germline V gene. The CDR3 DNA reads TGTGCCAGCAGCGTAGCTAGCGGGGGGAGTATGAGCTCCTACAATGAGCAGTTCTTC. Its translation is CASSVASGGSMSSYNEQFF.

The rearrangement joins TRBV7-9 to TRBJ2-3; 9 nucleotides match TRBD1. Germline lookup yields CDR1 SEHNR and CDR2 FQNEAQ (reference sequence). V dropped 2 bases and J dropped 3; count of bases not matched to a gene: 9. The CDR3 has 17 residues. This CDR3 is CASSLSFRQGVTDTQYF. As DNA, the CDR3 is TGTGCCAGCAGCTTATCATTCCGACAGGGGGTGACAGATACGCAGTATTTT. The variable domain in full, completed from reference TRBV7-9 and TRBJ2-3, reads DTGVSQNPRHKITKRGQNVTFRCDPISEHNRLYWYRQTLGQGPEFLTYFQNEAQLEKSRLLSDRFSAERPKGSFSTLEIQRTEQGDSAMYLCASSLSFRQGVTDTQYFGPGTRLTVL.

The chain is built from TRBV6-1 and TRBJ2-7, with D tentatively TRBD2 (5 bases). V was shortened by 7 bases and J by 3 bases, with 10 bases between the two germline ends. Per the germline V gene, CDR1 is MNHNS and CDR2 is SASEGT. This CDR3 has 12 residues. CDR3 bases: TGTGCCAGCACCGCGGGCCTCTACGAGCAGTACTTC. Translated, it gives CASTAGLYEQYF.

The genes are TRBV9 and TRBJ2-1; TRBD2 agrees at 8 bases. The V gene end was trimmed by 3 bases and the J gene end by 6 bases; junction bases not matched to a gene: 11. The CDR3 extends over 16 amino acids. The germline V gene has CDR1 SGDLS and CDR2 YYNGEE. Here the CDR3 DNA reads TGTGCCAGCAGCGGGGGGACGGGGGGGCCTGGCAATGAGCAGTTCTTC. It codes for CASSGGTGGPGNEQFF.

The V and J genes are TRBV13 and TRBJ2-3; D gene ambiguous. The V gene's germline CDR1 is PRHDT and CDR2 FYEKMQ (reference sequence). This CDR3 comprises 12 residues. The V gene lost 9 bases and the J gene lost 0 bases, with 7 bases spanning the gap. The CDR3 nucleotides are TGTGCCAGTACCGGGAGCACAGATACGCAGTATTTT. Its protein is CASTGSTDTQYF.

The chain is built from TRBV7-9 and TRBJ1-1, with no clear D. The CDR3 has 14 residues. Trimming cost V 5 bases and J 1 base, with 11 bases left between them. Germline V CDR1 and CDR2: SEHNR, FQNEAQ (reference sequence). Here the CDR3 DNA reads TGTGCCAGCAGCCGGGGATCGGCGAACACTGAAGCTTTCTTT. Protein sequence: CASSRGSANTEAFF.

The CDR3 region has the DNA TGTGCCAGCAGTGACTCGATCGGGGGACTAGGTACATACAATGAGCAGTTCTTC. This codes for CASSDSIGGLGTYNEQFF. This rearrangement joins TRBV6-4 to TRBJ2-1; 8 bases match TRBD2. The CDR3 contains 18 residues. Looked up from germline, CDR1 is MRHNA and CDR2 is SNTAGT. V was clipped by 0 bases and J by 4 bases; unmatched bases: 11.

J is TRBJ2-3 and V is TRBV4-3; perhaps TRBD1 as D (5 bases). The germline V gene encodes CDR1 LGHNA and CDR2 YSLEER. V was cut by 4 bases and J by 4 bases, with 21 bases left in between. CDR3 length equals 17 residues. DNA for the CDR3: TGCGCCAGCAGCCCCCGAATCCAGGGAAAGGGGTCAGATACGCAGTATTTT. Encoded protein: CASSPRIQGKGSDTQYF.

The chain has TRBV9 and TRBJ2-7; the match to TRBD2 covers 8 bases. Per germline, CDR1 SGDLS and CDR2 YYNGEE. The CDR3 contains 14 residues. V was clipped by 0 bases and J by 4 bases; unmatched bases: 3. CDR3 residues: CASSVDGRGYEQYF. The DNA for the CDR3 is TGTGCCAGCAGCGTAGACGGGAGGGGATACGAGCAGTACTTC.

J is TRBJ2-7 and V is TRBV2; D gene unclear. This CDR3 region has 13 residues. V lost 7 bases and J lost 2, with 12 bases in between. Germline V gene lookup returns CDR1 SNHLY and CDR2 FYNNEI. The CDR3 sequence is CASKTPTTYEQYF. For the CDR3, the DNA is TGTGCCAGCAAAACGCCAACAACCTACGAGCAGTACTTC.

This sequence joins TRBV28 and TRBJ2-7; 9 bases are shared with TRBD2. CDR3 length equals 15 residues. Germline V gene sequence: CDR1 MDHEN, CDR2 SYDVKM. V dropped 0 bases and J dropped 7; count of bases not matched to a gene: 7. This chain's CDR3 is CASSLWVHLAGEQYF. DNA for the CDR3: TGTGCCAGCAGTTTATGGGTTCATCTAGCGGGAGAGCAGTACTTC.

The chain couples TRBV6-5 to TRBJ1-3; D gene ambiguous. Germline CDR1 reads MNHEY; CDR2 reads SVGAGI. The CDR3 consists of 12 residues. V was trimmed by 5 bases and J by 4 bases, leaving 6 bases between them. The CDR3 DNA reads TGTGCCAGCAGTACGGGGGGAAACACCATATATTTT. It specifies CASSTGGNTIYF.

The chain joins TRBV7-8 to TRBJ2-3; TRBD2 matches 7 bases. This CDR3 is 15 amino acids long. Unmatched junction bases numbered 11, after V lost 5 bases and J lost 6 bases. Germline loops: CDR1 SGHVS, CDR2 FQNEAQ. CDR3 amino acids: CASSRTSILFDTQYF. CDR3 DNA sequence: TGTGCCAGCAGCCGGACTAGTATTTTGTTCGATACGCAGTATTTT.

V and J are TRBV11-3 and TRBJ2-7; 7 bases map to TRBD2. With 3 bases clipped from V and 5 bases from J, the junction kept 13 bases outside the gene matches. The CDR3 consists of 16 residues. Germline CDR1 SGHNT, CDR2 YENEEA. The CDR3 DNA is TGTGCCAGCAGCTTCGGCCCGCGGGAGTACATCGACGAGCAGTACTTC. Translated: CASSFGPREYIDEQYF.

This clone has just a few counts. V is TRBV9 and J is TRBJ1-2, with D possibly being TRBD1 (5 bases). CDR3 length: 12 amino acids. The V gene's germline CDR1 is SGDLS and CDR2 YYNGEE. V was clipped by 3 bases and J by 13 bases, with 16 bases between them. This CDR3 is CASSGQTTDCTF. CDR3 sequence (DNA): TGTGCCAGCAGCGGACAGACAACGGATTGCACCTTC.

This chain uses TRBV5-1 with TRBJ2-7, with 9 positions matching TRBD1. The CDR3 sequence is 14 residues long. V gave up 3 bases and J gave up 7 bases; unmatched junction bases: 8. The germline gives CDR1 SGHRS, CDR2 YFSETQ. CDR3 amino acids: CASSSGTGFREQYF. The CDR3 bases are TGCGCCAGCAGCTCCGGGACAGGGTTCCGAGAGCAGTACTTC.

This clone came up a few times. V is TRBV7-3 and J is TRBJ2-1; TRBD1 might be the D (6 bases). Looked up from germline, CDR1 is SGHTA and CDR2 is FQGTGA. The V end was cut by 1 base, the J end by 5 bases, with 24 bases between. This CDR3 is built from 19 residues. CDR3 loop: CASSLIQGVQAKIDNEQFF. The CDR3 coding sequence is TGTGCCAGCAGCTTAATACAGGGAGTACAGGCTAAAATCGACAATGAGCAGTTCTTC.